The 32 T cell receptor beta chains listed next were all sequenced from one sample in a study of shared clonotypes between healthy human individuals. Method: immunoSEQ multiplex PCR; TCRdb's copy keeps in-frame clones and lacks some. The data show about 2.3 million clones, with 92% seen just once and approximately 0.41% held by the top ten. The sequenced sample consisted of naive CD4+ T cells from PBMCs. Subset of the sample: CD45RA+ positively selected. The receptors were sampled from a young man in good health. Some clones in this sample may be carry-over from other donors' samples.

Only one count was recorded for this clone. V and J are TRBV5-4 and TRBJ2-7; tentatively, D is TRBD1 (5 bases). Per germline, CDR1 SGHNT and CDR2 YYREEE (reference sequence). V was clipped by 4 bases and J by 6 bases, with 17 bases between them. The CDR3 covers 14 residues. The CDR3 DNA is TGTGCCAGCAGCCTCACAAAGGCCCAGGGCGAGCAGTACTTC. This encodes CASSLTKAQGEQYF.

The rearrangement uses TRBV5-1 and TRBJ2-2, with 8 nucleotides matching TRBD1. Trimming took 4 bases from V and 6 from J; bases not matched to a gene: 5. The length of the CDR3 is 14 residues. Germline values: CDR1 SGHRS, CDR2 YFSETQ. CDR3 DNA: TGCGCCAGCAGCCCCGGACAGGGAGCCGGGGAGCTGTTTTTT. This translates into CASSPGQGAGELFF. Looking up the rest from reference TRBV5-1 and TRBJ2-2 gives the full variable domain: KAGVTQTPRYLIKTRGQQVTLSCSPISGHRSVSWYQQTPGQGLQFLFEYFSETQRNKGNFPGRFSGRQFSNSRSEMNVSTLELGDSALYLCASSPGQGAGELFFGEGSRLTVL.

V usage is TRBV19 and J usage is TRBJ2-5; the D gene is possibly TRBD1 (6 bases). Trimming cost V 6 bases and J 2 bases, with 13 bases left between them. The CDR3 consists of 14 residues. The V gene's germline CDR1 is LNHDA and CDR2 SQIVND (reference sequence). CDR3 sequence reads: CASRATGIQETQYF. Written as DNA, the CDR3 is TGTGCCAGTAGGGCCACAGGGATTCAAGAGACCCAGTACTTC.

The chain joins TRBV5-1 to TRBJ2-1, with D perhaps assigned TRBD1 or TRBD2 (5 bases each). Germline V CDR1 and CDR2: SGHRS, YFSETQ. There are 15 residues in the CDR3. The V and J ends lost 9 bases and 1 base respectively, with 17 bases between them. The CDR3 loop is CATSLGALSYNEQFF. The CDR3 DNA reads TGCGCCACCAGTCTCGGGGCCCTATCCTACAATGAGCAGTTCTTC.

The chain employs TRBV15 and TRBJ1-5; TRBD1 aligns across 7 bases. The CDR3 has 16 residues. In germline, CDR1 is LNHNV, CDR2 YYDKDF (reference sequence). The J segment lost 1 base and the V segment lost 1 base, leaving 4 bases of the junction unmatched. The CDR3 DNA sequence: TGTGCCACCAGCAGAGGGGACAGTTCCAGCAATCAGCCCCAGCATTTT. Amino acids: CATSRGDSSSNQPQHF.

Notes on this clone: The identical CDR3 is also encoded by other nucleotide sequences in the sample. CDR3 residues: CASSLGGGNTEAFF. The DNA of the CDR3 is TGTGCCAGCAGCTTAGGAGGGGGTAACACTGAAGCTTTCTTT. The chain has TRBV7-2 and TRBJ1-1; D possibly corresponds to TRBD1 (6 bases). The V end lost 1 base, the J end lost 2 bases, and 8 bases lay between the germline ends. CDR3 length: 14 residues. From germline, CDR1 is SGHTA and CDR2 FQGNSA.

This chain links TRBV6-1 with TRBJ1-2; D not resolved. Trimming left V 3 bases short and J 9 bases short, with 5 bases between. Per germline, CDR1 MNHNS and CDR2 SASEGT. This CDR3 has 10 residues. CDR3 loop: CASSDGRYTF. For the CDR3, the DNA is TGTGCCAGCAGTGACGGACGCTACACCTTC.

This clone has just one count. The gene calls are TRBV5-4 and TRBJ2-6; D call uncertain. This CDR3 is built from 15 residues. V shed 2 bases and J shed 4 bases, with 10 bases lying between them. The germline CDR1 and CDR2 sequences are SGHNT and YYREEE (reference sequence). DNA of the CDR3: TGTGCCAGCAGCTTTTACTCCTCAGGGGCCAACGTCCTGACTTTC. Translating gives CASSFYSSGANVLTF.

The chain employs TRBV4-2 and TRBJ1-5, with D perhaps TRBD1 (6 bases). CDR3 length: 14 residues. V dropped 0 bases and J dropped 5 bases, with 8 bases sitting between them. The germline V gene has CDR1 LGHNA and CDR2 YNFKEQ. The CDR3 spells CASSQDRGYQPQHF. For the CDR3, the DNA is TGTGCCAGCAGCCAAGACAGGGGATATCAGCCCCAGCATTTT.

Here the CDR3 reads CASSPTGAGGGEQYF. The CDR3 bases are TGTGCCAGCAGCCCAACGGGGGCGGGAGGGGGCGAGCAGTACTTC. The V gene is TRBV9, the J gene TRBJ2-7; 9 bases are shared with TRBD2. The CDR3 has 15 residues. Germline V gene data show CDR1 as SGDLS and CDR2 as YYNGEE. V lost 4 bases and J lost 6; bases outside the gene matches: 11.

About this clone: Other nucleotide sequences from this sample produce the same CDR3. This chain joins TRBV2 and TRBJ2-2; TRBD1 matches 9 bases. The CDR3 extends over 15 amino acids. Germline V gene lookup returns CDR1 SNHLY and CDR2 FYNNEI. V lost 6 bases, J lost 4 bases, and 6 bases stayed unmatched. The CDR3 here is CASRPTGGSTGELFF. CDR3 coding DNA: TGTGCCAGCAGACCGACAGGGGGGAGCACCGGGGAGCTGTTTTTT.

V gene TRBV10-1 combines with J gene TRBJ2-5; TRBD2 aligns across 10 bases. Germline lookup yields CDR1 WNHNN and CDR2 SYGVQD (reference sequence). The CDR3 length is 15 residues. V trimming: 3 bases; J trimming: 1 base; junction bases outside the gene matches: 2. The CDR3 coding sequence is TGCGCCAGCAGTGATCGGACTAGCGGCCAAGAGACCCAGTACTTC. It yields the protein CASSDRTSGQETQYF.

J is TRBJ2-1 and V is TRBV2; 7 nucleotides agree with TRBD1. The CDR3 sequence is 14 residues long. Germline assignment: CDR1 SNHLY and CDR2 FYNNEI. V was clipped by 5 bases and J by 2 bases; unmatched bases: 3. CDR3 nucleotides: TGTGCCAGCAGTCCGGGACAGCCCTACAATGAGCAGTTCTTC. It is translated as CASSPGQPYNEQFF. The complete variable domain, with remaining parts taken from reference TRBV2 and TRBJ2-1, reads EPEVTQTPSHQVTQMGQEVILRCVPISNHLYFYWYRQILGQKVEFLVSFYNNEISEKSEIFDDQFSVERPDGSNFTLKIRSTKLEDSAMYFCASSPGQPYNEQFFGPGTRLTVL.

The V call is TRBV7-2, the J call TRBJ2-1, with D unclear. The V and J ends lost 5 bases and 8 bases respectively, with 7 bases between them. The germline V gene encodes CDR1 SGHTA and CDR2 FQGNSA. The CDR3 has 11 amino acids. This CDR3 reads CASSGWDEQFF. The DNA for the CDR3 is TGTGCCAGCAGCGGCTGGGATGAGCAGTTCTTC.

This chain joins TRBV5-8 and TRBJ2-1; either TRBD1 or TRBD2 may supply D (6 bases each). The CDR3 runs 15 residues. Germline V gives CDR1 SGHTS, CDR2 YDEGEE. Trimming pared 4 bases from V and 6 bases from J, leaving 17 bases between. The CDR3 region has the DNA TGTGCCAGCAGCGTGAGGGGGGTTTATCTCAATGAGCAGTTCTTC. The encoded protein is CASSVRGVYLNEQFF.

The V and J genes are TRBV15 and TRBJ1-5; 7 bases fit TRBD1. The length of the CDR3 is 16 residues. Looked up from germline, CDR1 is LNHNV and CDR2 is YYDKDF (reference sequence). The V gene end was trimmed by 2 bases and the J gene end by 1 base; junction bases not matched to a gene: 5. In DNA, the CDR3 is TGTGCCACCAGCAGATCCCCGGGACAGAGCAATCAGCCCCAGCATTTT. Translated: CATSRSPGQSNQPQHF.

CDR3 DNA: TGTGCCAGCAGCTTAGGGGTCAGGAGGGAGATCGGGGAGCTGTTTTTT. Translated, it gives CASSLGVRREIGELFF. The chain has TRBV7-6 and TRBJ2-2, with TRBD2 as a possible D gene (6 bases). Germline lookup yields CDR1 SGHVS and CDR2 FNYEAQ. The CDR3 contains 16 residues. Trimming shortened V by 1 base and J by 7 bases, and 16 bases separated the two germline ends.

V is TRBV27 and J is TRBJ1-1; 9 nucleotides agree with TRBD1. Germline trimming cut 6 bases from V and 11 bases from J; bases unmatched to any gene: 25. This CDR3 is 18 amino acids long. Germline V gene sequence: CDR1 MNHEY, CDR2 SMNVEV (reference sequence). CDR3 sequence: CASRQRGSLQTGGGRAFF. The CDR3, as DNA: TGTGCCAGCAGACAACGGGGTTCCTTGCAGACAGGGGGAGGTAGGGCTTTCTTT.

The V and J genes are TRBV4-3 and TRBJ2-1, with 11 bases identical to TRBD1. V shed 4 bases, J shed 8 bases, and the junction held 7 bases outside the gene matches. Germline V gene lookup returns CDR1 LGHNA and CDR2 YSLEER. The CDR3 is 15 residues long. The CDR3 is CASSLTGQGAYEQFF. The DNA of the CDR3 is TGCGCCAGCAGCCTCACCGGACAGGGGGCCTATGAGCAGTTCTTC.

The chain carries TRBV6-6 and TRBJ2-3; D might be TRBD2 (5 bases). V lost 6 bases to trimming and J lost 0 bases, with 10 bases between them. The CDR3 has 14 amino acids. The germline gives CDR1 MNHNY, CDR2 SVGAGI (reference sequence). The CDR3 bases are TGTGCCAGCAGCTTCGGACTGAGCACAGATACGCAGTATTTT. This sequence encodes CASSFGLSTDTQYF.

About this clone itself: The sample contains more than one DNA sequence encoding this CDR3. This rearrangement joins TRBV28 to TRBJ2-3; the D is unclear. CDR3 size: 13 residues. Germline CDR1 reads MDHEN; CDR2 reads SYDVKM. Trimming pared 1 base from V and 4 bases from J, leaving 6 bases between. The CDR3 sequence: CASSLFSPDTQYF. CDR3 DNA sequence: TGTGCCAGCAGTTTATTTTCCCCAGATACGCAGTATTTT.

The V and J genes are TRBV4-3 and TRBJ2-1; 10 nucleotides line up with TRBD2. The CDR3 is 16 amino acids. In germline, CDR1 is LGHNA, CDR2 YSLEER. V was pared by 3 bases and J by 5 bases, with 7 bases of the junction left unmatched. The CDR3 nucleotides read TGCGCCAGCAGCCAGACCGGGACTAGCGTACACAATGAGCAGTTCTTC. Its translation is CASSQTGTSVHNEQFF.

In this sample, this clone turned up once. Additional DNA sequences in this sample encode the identical CDR3. The chain links TRBV30 to TRBJ2-5; no clear D gene. Germline-derived CDR1 and CDR2 are GTSNPN and SVGIG (reference sequence). V lost 4 bases, J lost 2 bases, and 5 bases lay in between. The CDR3 loop spans 11 amino acids. The CDR3 DNA is TGTGCCTGGACAGGTCAAGAGACCCAGTACTTC. It yields the protein CAWTGQETQYF.

This sequence joins TRBV23-1 and TRBJ2-7; weak D call: TRBD1 (6 bases). TRBV23-1 is an ORF for which the function is uncertain. This CDR3 comprises 15 residues. V was shortened by 4 bases and J by 2 bases, with 15 bases between the two germline ends. The CDR3 nucleotides are TGCGCCAGCAGTCGACCGGGACAAGAGACCTACGAGCAGTACTTC. Its protein is CASSRPGQETYEQYF.

The rearrangement uses TRBV7-3 and TRBJ2-3; the D gene could be TRBD1 or TRBD2 (7 bases each). The CDR3 has 17 amino acids. With 0 bases removed from V and 6 bases from J, the gap between germline ends came to 19 bases. Germline V gives CDR1 SGHTA, CDR2 FQGTGA. The CDR3 is CASSLTPSGEGADTQYF. CDR3 nucleotides: TGTGCCAGCAGCTTAACCCCCTCGGGGGAGGGGGCGGATACGCAGTATTTT.

This clone was found once. CDR3 DNA: TGCGCCAGCAGCTATGATTTGACAGGGGTGGGCGAGCAGTACTTC. Translation: CASSYDLTGVGEQYF. V is TRBV5-1 and J is TRBJ2-7; 8 nucleotides line up with TRBD1. V shed 3 bases and J 6 bases; nucleotides not matched to a gene: 11. CDR3 size: 15 residues. From germline, CDR1 is SGHRS and CDR2 YFSETQ.

The gene calls are TRBV4-2 and TRBJ2-1, with 11 bases identical to TRBD2. Germline V gene lookup returns CDR1 LGHNA and CDR2 YNFKEQ. CDR3 length equals 17 residues. J was trimmed by 6 bases and V by 0 bases; bases with no gene match: 7. The chain's CDR3 is CASSQEGGLAGGNEQFF. In nucleotides, the CDR3 is TGTGCCAGCAGCCAAGAAGGAGGGCTAGCGGGAGGCAATGAGCAGTTCTTC.

This rearrangement joins TRBV28 to TRBJ1-5, with a weak D call TRBD1 (5 bases). Trimming took off 6 bases at V and 2 bases at J, with 14 bases between the two ends. The germline gives CDR1 MDHEN, CDR2 SYDVKM. The CDR3 length is 15 residues. The CDR3 region is CASSTGTRGNQPQHF. The CDR3 DNA is TGTGCCAGCAGCACCGGGACTCGCGGCAATCAGCCCCAGCATTTT. Combining the CDR3 with reference TRBV28 and TRBJ1-5 gives the whole variable domain DVKVTQSSRYLVKRTGEKVFLECVQDMDHENMFWYRQDPGLGLRLIYFSYDVKMKEKGDIPEGYSVSREKKERFSLILESASTNQTSMYLCASSTGTRGNQPQHFGDGTRLSIL.

Regarding this clone: The CDR3 does not close with the conserved phenylalanine or tryptophan, likely indicating a read error. This rearrangement joins TRBV30 to TRBJ1-2; the match to TRBD1 covers 8 bases. V lost 5 bases and J lost 4; bases outside the gene matches: 9. Germline V gene data show CDR1 as GTSNPN and CDR2 as SVGIG (reference sequence). The CDR3 loop spans 14 amino acids. The DNA for the CDR3 is TGTGCCTGGGACGAAGGCAGGGGGCCCTATGGCTACACCCTC. Amino acids: CAWDEGRGPYGYTL.

This chain links TRBV6-1 with TRBJ1-2; 7 positions agree with TRBD1. CDR3 size: 13 residues. V gave up 5 bases and J gave up 4 bases; unmatched junction bases: 4. Germline V gives CDR1 MNHNS, CDR2 SASEGT. In DNA form, the CDR3 reads TGTGCCAGCAGTACGGACAGGATCTATGGCTACACCTTC. This translates into CASSTDRIYGYTF.

The chain employs TRBV28 and TRBJ1-2; D remains unclear. The CDR3 contains 15 residues. Germline-derived CDR1 and CDR2 are MDHEN and SYDVKM. V lost 7 bases to trimming and J lost 2 bases, with 17 bases between them. CDR3 region: CASMPTGMGNYGYTF. CDR3 DNA sequence: TGTGCCAGCATGCCGACGGGGATGGGAAACTATGGCTACACCTTC.

CDR3 DNA: TGTGCCAGCAGCTCTTTGGATGGCGGGAGTGACTACAATGAGCAGTTCTTC. The encoded protein is CASSSLDGGSDYNEQFF. This sequence joins TRBV7-3 and TRBJ2-1, with 7 bases identical to TRBD2. This CDR3 comprises 17 residues. Germline loops: CDR1 SGHTA, CDR2 FQGTGA. V was clipped by 4 bases and J by 3 bases; unmatched bases: 12.